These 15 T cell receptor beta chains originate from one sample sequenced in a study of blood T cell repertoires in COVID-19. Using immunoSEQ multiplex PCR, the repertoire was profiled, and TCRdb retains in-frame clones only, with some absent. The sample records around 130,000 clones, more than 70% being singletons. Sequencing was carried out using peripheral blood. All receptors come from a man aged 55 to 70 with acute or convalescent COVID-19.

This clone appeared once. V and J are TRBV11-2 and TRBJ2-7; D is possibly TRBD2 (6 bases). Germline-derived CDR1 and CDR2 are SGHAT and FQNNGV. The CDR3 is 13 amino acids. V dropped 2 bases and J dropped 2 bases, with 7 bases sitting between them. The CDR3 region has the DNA TGTGCCAGCAGCTTACGGGGGACCTACGAGCAGTACTTC. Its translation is CASSLRGTYEQYF.

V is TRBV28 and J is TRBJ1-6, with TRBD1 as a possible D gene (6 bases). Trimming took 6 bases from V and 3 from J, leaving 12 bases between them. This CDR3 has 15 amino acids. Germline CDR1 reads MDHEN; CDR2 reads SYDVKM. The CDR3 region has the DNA TGTGCCAGCAGAGAACAGGGCATCTATAATTCACCCCTCCACTTT. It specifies CASREQGIYNSPLHF.

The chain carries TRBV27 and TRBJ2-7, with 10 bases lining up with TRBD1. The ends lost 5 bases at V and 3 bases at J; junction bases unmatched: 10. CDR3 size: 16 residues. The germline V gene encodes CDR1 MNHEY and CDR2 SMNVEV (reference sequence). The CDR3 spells CASSPFLGQGGYEQYF. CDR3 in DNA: TGTGCCAGCAGTCCGTTCTTAGGACAGGGGGGCTACGAGCAGTACTTC.

In nucleotides, the CDR3 is TGTGCCAGCAGTTTCAGGGGACAGCCCCAGCATTTT. As protein: CASSFRGQPQHF. The V call is TRBV27, the J call TRBJ1-5; tentatively, D is TRBD1 (6 bases). The CDR3 length is 12 residues. CDR1 is MNHEY and CDR2 is SMNVEV in the germline V gene (reference sequence). V lost 3 bases to trimming and J lost 7 bases, with 7 bases between them.

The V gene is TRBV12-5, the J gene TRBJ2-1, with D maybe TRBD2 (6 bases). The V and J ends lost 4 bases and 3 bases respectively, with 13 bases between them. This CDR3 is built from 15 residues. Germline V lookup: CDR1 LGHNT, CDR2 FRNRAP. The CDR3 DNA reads TGTGCTAGTGGTTCGCGAGTGGGGGGCTACAATGAGCAGTTCTTC. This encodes CASGSRVGGYNEQFF. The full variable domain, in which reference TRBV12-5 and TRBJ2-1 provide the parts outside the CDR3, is DARVTQTPRHKVTEMGQEVTMRCQPILGHNTVFWYRQTMMQGLELLAYFRNRAPLDDSGMPKDRFSAEMPDATLATLKIQPSEPRDSAVYFCASGSRVGGYNEQFFGPGTRLTVL.

This CDR3 reads CASSVGTGGDTIYF. The DNA for the CDR3 is TGTGCCAGCAGCGTAGGGACAGGGGGAGACACCATATATTTT. The chain couples TRBV9 to TRBJ1-3, with 10 bases aligning to TRBD1. The CDR3 extends over 14 amino acids. CDR1 and CDR2 (germline): SGDLS, YYNGEE. V shed 0 bases, J shed 8 bases, and the junction held 2 bases outside the gene matches.

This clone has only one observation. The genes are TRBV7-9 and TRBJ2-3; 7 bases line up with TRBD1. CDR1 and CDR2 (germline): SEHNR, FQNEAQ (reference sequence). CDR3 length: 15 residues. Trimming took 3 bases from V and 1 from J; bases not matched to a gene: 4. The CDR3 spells CASSLSGQGTDTQYF. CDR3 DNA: TGTGCCAGCAGCTTGTCCGGACAGGGCACAGATACGCAGTATTTT.

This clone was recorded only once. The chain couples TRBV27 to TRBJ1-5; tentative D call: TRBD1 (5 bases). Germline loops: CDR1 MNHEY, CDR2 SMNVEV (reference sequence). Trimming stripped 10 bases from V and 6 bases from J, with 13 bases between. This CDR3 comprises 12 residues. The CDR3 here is CATKGRGQPQHF. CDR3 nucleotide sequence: TGTGCCACCAAGGGAAGGGGTCAGCCCCAGCATTTT.

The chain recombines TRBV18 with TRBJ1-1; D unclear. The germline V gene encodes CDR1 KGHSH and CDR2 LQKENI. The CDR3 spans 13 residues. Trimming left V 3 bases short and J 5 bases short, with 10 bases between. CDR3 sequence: CASSPSGSTEAFF. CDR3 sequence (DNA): TGTGCCAGCTCACCTTCCGGGTCGACTGAAGCTTTCTTT.

Written as DNA, the CDR3 is TGTGCCAGCAGCCCCAGTAGAAGACGGACAGGGGGGCCTGAAGCTTTCTTT. Protein product: CASSPSRRRTGGPEAFF. This rearrangement joins TRBV27 to TRBJ1-1, with 10 bases fitting TRBD1. This CDR3 has 17 amino acids. The V segment lost 6 bases and the J segment 6 bases; nucleotides outside the gene matches: 16. The germline CDR1 and CDR2 sequences are MNHEY and SMNVEV (reference sequence).

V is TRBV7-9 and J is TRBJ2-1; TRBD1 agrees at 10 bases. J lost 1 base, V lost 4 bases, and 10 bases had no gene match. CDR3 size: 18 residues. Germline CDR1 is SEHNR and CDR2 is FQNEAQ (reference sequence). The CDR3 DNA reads TGTGCCAGCAGCTCCCTTCCCGGGACAGGGGTATCCTACAATGAGCAGTTCTTC. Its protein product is CASSSLPGTGVSYNEQFF. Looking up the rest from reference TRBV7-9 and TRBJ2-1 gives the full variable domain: DTGVSQNPRHKITKRGQNVTFRCDPISEHNRLYWYRQTLGQGPEFLTYFQNEAQLEKSRLLSDRFSAERPKGSFSTLEIQRTEQGDSAMYLCASSSLPGTGVSYNEQFFGPGTRLTVL.

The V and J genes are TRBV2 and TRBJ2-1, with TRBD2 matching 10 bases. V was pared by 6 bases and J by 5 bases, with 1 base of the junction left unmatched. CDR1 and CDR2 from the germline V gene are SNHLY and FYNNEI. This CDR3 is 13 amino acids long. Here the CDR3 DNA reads TGTGCCAGCAGGCTAGCGGGGGACAATGAGCAGTTCTTC. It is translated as CASRLAGDNEQFF.

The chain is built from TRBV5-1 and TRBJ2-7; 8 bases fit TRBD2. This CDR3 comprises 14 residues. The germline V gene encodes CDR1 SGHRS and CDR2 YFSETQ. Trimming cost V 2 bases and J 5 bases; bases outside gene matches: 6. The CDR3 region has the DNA TGCGCCAGCAGCTTAAGCGGGAGCCAGGACGAGCAGTACTTC. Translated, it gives CASSLSGSQDEQYF.

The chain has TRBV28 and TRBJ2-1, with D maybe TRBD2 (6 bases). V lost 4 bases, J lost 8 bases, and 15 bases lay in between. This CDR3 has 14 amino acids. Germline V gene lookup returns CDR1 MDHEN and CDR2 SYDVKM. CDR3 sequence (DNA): TGTGCCAGCAGTTCGCAGGGAGGTCGGCATGAGCAGTTCTTC. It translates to CASSSQGGRHEQFF.

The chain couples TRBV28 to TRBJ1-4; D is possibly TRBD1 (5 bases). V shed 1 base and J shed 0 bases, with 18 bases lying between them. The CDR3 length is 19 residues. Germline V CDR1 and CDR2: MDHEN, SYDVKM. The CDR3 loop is CASSLSIMRQLATNEKLFF. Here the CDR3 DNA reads TGTGCCAGCAGTTTATCAATCATGAGACAGTTAGCAACTAATGAAAAACTGTTTTTT.